The 12 T cell receptor beta chains below come from one sample, sequenced in a study of cytomegalovirus exposure and HLA in healthy donors. Sequenced by immunoSEQ multiplex PCR; TCRdb stores in-frame clones only, minus some. The repertoire holds about 170,000 clones, with 89% as singletons. The sample comprised PBMCs. The receptors were sampled from a woman aged 18-29 years in good health and CMV-seropositive.

J is TRBJ2-3 and V is TRBV7-3; 10 bases agree with TRBD2. CDR1 SGHTA and CDR2 FQGTGA come from the germline V gene. The V gene end was trimmed by 5 bases and the J gene end by 5 bases; junction bases not matched to a gene: 13. This CDR3 comprises 17 residues. Here the CDR3 DNA reads TGTGCCAGCAGCGCCAGGGCAGCGGGAGGGTTGGGAGATACGCAGTATTTT. It codes for CASSARAAGGLGDTQYF.

The V gene is TRBV5-1, the J gene TRBJ2-1, with 8 bases lining up with TRBD1. In germline, CDR1 is SGHRS, CDR2 YFSETQ. The CDR3 is 19 residues long. V was pared by 0 bases and J by 2 bases, with 13 bases of the junction left unmatched. CDR3 residues: CASSLDEDREFLAYNEQFF. The CDR3 DNA reads TGCGCCAGCAGCTTGGATGAGGACAGGGAATTTCTAGCCTACAATGAGCAGTTCTTC.

V is TRBV5-6 and J is TRBJ1-4, with D perhaps matching TRBD1 (6 bases). Germline CDR1 and CDR2: SGHDT and YYEEEE. Between the trimmed V and J ends, which lost 4 bases and 4 bases, there was a span of 14 bases. The CDR3 is 15 amino acids. Here the CDR3 reads CASSAYRASNEKLFF. As DNA, the CDR3 is TGTGCCAGCAGCGCCTACAGGGCGAGTAATGAAAAACTGTTTTTT.

CDR3 amino acids: CASSLAAYEQYF. CDR3 bases: TGTGCCAGCAGCTTAGCCGCCTACGAGCAGTACTTC. The chain uses TRBV7-2 and TRBJ2-7; the D is unclear. The CDR3 consists of 12 residues. V dropped 0 bases and J dropped 2 bases, with 2 bases sitting between them. Germline CDR1 is SGHTA and CDR2 is FQGNSA.

The chain's CDR3 is CASSLIGGTETQYF. The CDR3 coding sequence is TGTGCCAGCAGTTTAATCGGCGGGACAGAGACCCAGTACTTC. The gene calls are TRBV28 and TRBJ2-5; a possible D gene is TRBD2 (6 bases). V was clipped by 2 bases and J by 4 bases, with 11 bases between them. Germline-derived CDR1 and CDR2 are MDHEN and SYDVKM. The CDR3 is made up of 14 amino acids.

The chain joins TRBV18 to TRBJ1-1; D unclear. The CDR3 runs 13 residues. Germline V gives CDR1 KGHSH, CDR2 LQKENI. The germline V and J ends were trimmed by 3 bases and 6 bases, with 11 bases remaining between them. CDR3: CASSPRVSAEAFF. In nucleotides, the CDR3 is TGTGCCAGCTCACCGAGGGTCAGCGCTGAAGCTTTCTTT.

The rearrangement links TRBV7-9 to TRBJ1-1, with D maybe TRBD1 (6 bases). Trimming took 8 bases from V and 5 from J, leaving 18 bases between them. Germline CDR1 SEHNR, CDR2 FQNEAQ (reference sequence). The CDR3 runs to 14 residues. The CDR3: CASVLTGKGTEAFF. The DNA of the CDR3 is TGTGCCAGCGTCCTGACAGGAAAGGGGACTGAAGCTTTCTTT.

This rearrangement joins TRBV10-2 to TRBJ2-1; 8 bases agree with TRBD2. The length of the CDR3 is 16 residues. V trimming: 10 bases; J trimming: 3 bases; junction bases outside the gene matches: 14. Germline assignment: CDR1 WSHSY and CDR2 SAAADI. CDR3 in DNA: TGCGCCACCTTACTCCAAGAGCGGGAGAACTACAATGAGCAGTTCTTC. This codes for CATLLQERENYNEQFF.

The chain couples TRBV4-1 to TRBJ1-5; 9 positions match TRBD1. V gave up 6 bases and J gave up 0 bases; unmatched junction bases: 12. Germline V gene lookup returns CDR1 MGHRA and CDR2 YSYEKL. The CDR3 is 18 amino acids. In DNA form, the CDR3 reads TGCGCCAGCAGGGCGTGGACAGGGGTGGGAGATAGCAATCAGCCCCAGCATTTT. This gives the protein CASRAWTGVGDSNQPQHF.

The CDR3 DNA is TGTGCCAGCAGTGTCCGGCGGAGCTCCTACAATGAGCAGTTCTTC. It translates to CASSVRRSSYNEQFF. This sequence joins TRBV2 and TRBJ2-1, with D unclear. The V and J ends lost 4 bases and 0 bases respectively, with 10 bases between them. The germline gives CDR1 SNHLY, CDR2 FYNNEI. The CDR3 runs to 15 residues.

This clone was detected only once. The chain has TRBV6-5 and TRBJ2-5, with D maybe TRBD1 (5 bases). The CDR3 totals 15 residues. Germline V CDR1 and CDR2: MNHEY, SVGAGI. The ends were cut back, 2 bases at V and 4 bases at J, with 14 bases in the middle. The CDR3 reads CASSYGQGDLETQYF. Here the CDR3 DNA reads TGTGCCAGCAGTTACGGTCAGGGCGACCTAGAGACCCAGTACTTC.

On this clone: At one end the junction does not follow the germline gene, possibly because of a read error. V gene TRBV29-1 combines with J gene TRBJ2-2; TRBD1 matches at 7 bases. This CDR3 is 15 amino acids long. Germline CDR1 reads SQVTM; CDR2 reads ANQGSEA. The DNA of the CDR3 is TGCAGCGTTCAAGACAGGGTCCGAAACACCGGGGAGCTGTTTTTT. This codes for CSVQDRVRNTGELFF.